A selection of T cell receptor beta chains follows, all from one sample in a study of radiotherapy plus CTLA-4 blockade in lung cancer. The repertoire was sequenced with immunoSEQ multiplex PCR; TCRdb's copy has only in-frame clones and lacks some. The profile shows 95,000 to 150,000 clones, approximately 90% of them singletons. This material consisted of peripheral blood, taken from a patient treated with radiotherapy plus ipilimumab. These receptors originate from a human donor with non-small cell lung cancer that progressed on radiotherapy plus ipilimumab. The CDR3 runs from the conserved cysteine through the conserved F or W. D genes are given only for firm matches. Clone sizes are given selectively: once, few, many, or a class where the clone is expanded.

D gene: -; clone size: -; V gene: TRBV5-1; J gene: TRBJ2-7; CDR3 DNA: TGCGCCAGCAGCTTAGGGGCAGGAGCTTACGAGCAGTACTTC; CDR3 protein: CASSLGAGAYEQYF
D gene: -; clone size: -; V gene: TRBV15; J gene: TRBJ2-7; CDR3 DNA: TGTGCCACCAGCAGAGACCATTACGAGCAGTACTTC; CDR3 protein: CATSRDHYEQYF
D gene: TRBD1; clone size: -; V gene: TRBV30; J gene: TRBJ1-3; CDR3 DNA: TGTGCCTCTCCGGCCCCGGACAGGCGATCTCACTCTGGAAACACCATATATTTT; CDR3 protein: CASPAPDRRSHSGNTIYF
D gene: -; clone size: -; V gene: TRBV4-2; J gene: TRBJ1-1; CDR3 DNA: TGTGCCAGCAGCCAAGGGGGCGTTAACACTGAAGCTTTCTTT; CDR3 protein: CASSQGGVNTEAFF
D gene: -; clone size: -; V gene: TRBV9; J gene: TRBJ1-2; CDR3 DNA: TGTGCCAGCAGCGTAGATAACTATGGCTACACCTTC; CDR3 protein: CASSVDNYGYTF
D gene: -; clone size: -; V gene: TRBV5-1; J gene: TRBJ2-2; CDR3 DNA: TGCGCCAGCAGCTTCTCGCCCAACCACGGGAGACGGAACACCGGGGAGCTGTTTTTT; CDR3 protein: CASSFSPNHGRRNTGELFF
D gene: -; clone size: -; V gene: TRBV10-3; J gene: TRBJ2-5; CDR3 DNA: TGTGCCATCAGTCCTGGACTACTTGAGACCCAGTACTTC; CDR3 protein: CAISPGLLETQYF
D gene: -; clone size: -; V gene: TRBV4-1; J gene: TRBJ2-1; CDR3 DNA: TGCGCCAGCAGCCAACCCCTAGGGAATGAGCAGTTCTTC; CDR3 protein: CASSQPLGNEQFF
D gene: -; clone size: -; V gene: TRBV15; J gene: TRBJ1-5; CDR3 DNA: TGTGCCACCAGCAGAGATTATGGTCAGCCCCAGCATTTT; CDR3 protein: CATSRDYGQPQHF
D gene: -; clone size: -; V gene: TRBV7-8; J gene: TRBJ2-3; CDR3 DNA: TGTGCCAGCAGCTTAGAGTCTCTTAATACAGATACGCAGTATTTT; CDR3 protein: CASSLESLNTDTQYF
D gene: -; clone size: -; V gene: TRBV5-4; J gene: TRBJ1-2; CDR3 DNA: TGTGCCAGCAGCTTGGCAGGGCGTGGAGATGGCTACACCTTC; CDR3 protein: CASSLAGRGDGYTF
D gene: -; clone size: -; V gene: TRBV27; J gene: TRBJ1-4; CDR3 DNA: TGTGCCAGCAGTCGAACTAATGAAAAACTGTTTTTT; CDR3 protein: CASSRTNEKLFF
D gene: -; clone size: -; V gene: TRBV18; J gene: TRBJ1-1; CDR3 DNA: TGTGCCAGCTCACCTGATCCTCGGGGGAACACTGAAGCTTTCTTT; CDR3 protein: CASSPDPRGNTEAFF
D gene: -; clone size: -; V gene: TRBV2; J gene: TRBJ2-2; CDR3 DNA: TGTGCCTGCGGTGTAAGAGCGTCAAGGCGTGCCGGGGAGCTGTTTTTT; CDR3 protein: CACGVRASRRAGELFF
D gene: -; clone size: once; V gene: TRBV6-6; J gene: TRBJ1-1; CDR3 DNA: TGTGCCAGCAGTTACAGTAACACTGAAGCTTTCTTT; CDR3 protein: CASSYSNTEAFF
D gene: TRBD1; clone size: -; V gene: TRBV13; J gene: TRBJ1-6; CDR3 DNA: TGTGCCAGCAGCGCGAGGGGAACAGGGGGCGTGAATTCACCCCTCCACTTT; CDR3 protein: CASSARGTGGVNSPLHF
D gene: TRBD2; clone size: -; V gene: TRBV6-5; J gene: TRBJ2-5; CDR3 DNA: TGTGCCAGCAGTTACGGGACTAGCGGGTGGGAGACCCAGTACTTC; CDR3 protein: CASSYGTSGWETQYF
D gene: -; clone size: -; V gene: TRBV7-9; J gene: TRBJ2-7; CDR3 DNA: TGTGCCAGCAGCTTAGGATTTCCCGGGCCCTCCTACGAGCAGTACTTC; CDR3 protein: CASSLGFPGPSYEQYF
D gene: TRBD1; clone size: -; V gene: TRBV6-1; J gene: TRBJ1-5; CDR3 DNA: TGTGCCAGCAGTGCGTCACAGGGGGGTCAGCCCCAGCATTTT; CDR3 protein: CASSASQGGQPQHF
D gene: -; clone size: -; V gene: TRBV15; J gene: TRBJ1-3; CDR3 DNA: TGTGCCACCAGCAGAGATCCCCGAAACACCATATATTTT; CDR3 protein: CATSRDPRNTIYF
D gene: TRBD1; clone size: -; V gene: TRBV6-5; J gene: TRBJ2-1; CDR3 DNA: TGTGCCAGCAGGCCGCGGCAGGGGGTCAATGAGCAGTTCTTC; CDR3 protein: CASRPRQGVNEQFF
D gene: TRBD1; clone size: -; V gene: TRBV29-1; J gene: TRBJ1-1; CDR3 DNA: TGCAGCGTTATACAGGGGAAGACTGAAGCTTTCTTT; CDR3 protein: CSVIQGKTEAFF
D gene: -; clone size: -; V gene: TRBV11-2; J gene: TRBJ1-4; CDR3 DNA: TGTGCCAGCAGCTTAGGGCAGGTACCCGACGAAAAACTGTTTTTT; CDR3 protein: CASSLGQVPDEKLFF
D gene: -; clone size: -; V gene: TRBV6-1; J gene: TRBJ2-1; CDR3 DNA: TGTGTCAGCAGTCCTCGACTAGGCCAGGATGAGCAGTTCTTC; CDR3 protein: CVSSPRLGQDEQFF
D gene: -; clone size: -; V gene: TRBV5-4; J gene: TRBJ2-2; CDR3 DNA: TGTGCCAGCAGCTTGCGGGCAGGCTACACCACCGGGGAGCTGTTTTTT; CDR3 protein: CASSLRAGYTTGELFF
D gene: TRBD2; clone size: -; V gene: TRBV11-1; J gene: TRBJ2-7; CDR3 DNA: TGTGCCAGCAGCTTAGGGACTAGCGTCTCCTACGAGCAGTACTTC; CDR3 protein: CASSLGTSVSYEQYF
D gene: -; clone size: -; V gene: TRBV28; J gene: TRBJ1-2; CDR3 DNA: TGTGCCAGCAGTGGTCCGGCTAACTATGGCTACACCTTC; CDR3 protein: CASSGPANYGYTF
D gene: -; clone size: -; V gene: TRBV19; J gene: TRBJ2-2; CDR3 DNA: TGTGCCAGTAGCTCGACTAGTTGGTCCGGGGAGCTGTTTTTT; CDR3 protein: CASSSTSWSGELFF
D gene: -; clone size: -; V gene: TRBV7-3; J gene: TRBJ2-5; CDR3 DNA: TGTGCCAGCAGCTTAATGCACCAAGAGACCCAGTACTTC; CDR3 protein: CASSLMHQETQYF
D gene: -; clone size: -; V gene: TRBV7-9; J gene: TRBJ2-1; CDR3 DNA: TGTGCCAGCAGCTTAGGGGTGGTACCTTACAATGAGCAGTTCTTC; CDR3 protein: CASSLGVVPYNEQFF
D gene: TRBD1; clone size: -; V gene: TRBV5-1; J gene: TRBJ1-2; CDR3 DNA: TGCGCCAGCAGATCCACTGCCGGGACAGGAGCTAACTATGGCTACACCTTC; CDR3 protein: CASRSTAGTGANYGYTF
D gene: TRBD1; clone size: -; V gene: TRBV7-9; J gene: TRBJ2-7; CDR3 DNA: TGTGCCAGCAGCTTAGTGGGGACAGGGGGTCGAGAGCAGTACTTC; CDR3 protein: CASSLVGTGGREQYF
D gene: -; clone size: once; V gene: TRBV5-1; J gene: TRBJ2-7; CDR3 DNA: TGCGCCAGCAGCTTGGATGGGGGGAGTGAGCAGTACTTC; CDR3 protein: CASSLDGGSEQYF
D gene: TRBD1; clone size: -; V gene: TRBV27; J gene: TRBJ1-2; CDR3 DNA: TGTGCCAGCGGAATAACAGGGGACTATGGCTACACCTTC; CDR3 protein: CASGITGDYGYTF
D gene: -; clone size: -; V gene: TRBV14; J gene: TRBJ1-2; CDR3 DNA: TGTGCCAGCAGCCAAGATTTCTTGGACTACACCTTC; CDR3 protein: CASSQDFLDYTF
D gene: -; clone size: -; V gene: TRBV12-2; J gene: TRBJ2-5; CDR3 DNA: TGTGCAAGTCGCTCAAAGGTCGGAGAGACCCAGTACTTC; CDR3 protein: CASRSKVGETQYF
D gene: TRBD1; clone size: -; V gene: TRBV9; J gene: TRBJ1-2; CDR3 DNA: TGTGCCAGCAGCGCCGGACAGGGCCTCTATGGCTACACCTTC; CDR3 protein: CASSAGQGLYGYTF